This TCR beta chain derives from a study of T-cell memory formation after mild COVID-19. Points from the study as a whole: Memory cells collected pre-infection included some clones that later responded, suggesting cross-reactive memory joined.

Sample barcodes and UMIs were carried by the TCR alpha and TCR beta cDNA libraries that 5'RACE generated with constant-segment primers. TCRdb reprocessed the 5' RACE reads with MiXCR, giving one entry per CDR3 protein. The profile shows roughly 370,000 distinct CDR3 sequences, around a sixth of them singletons. Germline V gene lookup returns CDR1 SGHAT and CDR2 FQNNGV. The CDR3 totals 14 residues. V shed 5 bases, J shed 8 bases, and the junction held 4 bases outside the gene matches. This clonotype came up a few times. Its antigen remains unidentified. The rearrangement uses TRBV11-2 and TRBJ1-6; TRBD1 matches 9 bases. Specimen: PBMCs or a T cell subset sorted from them (not recorded which). The sequence was obtained from a man younger than 35 who had mild COVID-19 (a few samples of this study predate the infection). Cell type and time point are not known. This chain's CDR3 is CASSRGTGYSPLHF. CDR3 coding DNA: TGTGCCAGCAGCAGGGGGACAGGGTATTCACCCCTCCACTTT.